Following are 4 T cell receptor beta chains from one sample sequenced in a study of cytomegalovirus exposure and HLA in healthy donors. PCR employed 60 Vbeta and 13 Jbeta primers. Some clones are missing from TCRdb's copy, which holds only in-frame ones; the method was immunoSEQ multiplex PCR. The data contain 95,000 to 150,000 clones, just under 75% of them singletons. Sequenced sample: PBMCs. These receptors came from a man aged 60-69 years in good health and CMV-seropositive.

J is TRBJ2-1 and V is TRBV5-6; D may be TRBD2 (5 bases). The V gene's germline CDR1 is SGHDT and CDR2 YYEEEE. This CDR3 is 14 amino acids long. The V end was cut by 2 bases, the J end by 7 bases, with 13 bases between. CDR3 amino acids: CASSFGGVGNEQFF. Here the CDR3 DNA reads TGTGCCAGCAGCTTCGGAGGAGTCGGGAATGAGCAGTTCTTC.

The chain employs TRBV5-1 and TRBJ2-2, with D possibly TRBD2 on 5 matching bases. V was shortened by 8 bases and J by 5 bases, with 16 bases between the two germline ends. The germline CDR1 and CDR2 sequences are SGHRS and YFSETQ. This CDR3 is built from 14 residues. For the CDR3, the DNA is TGCGCCAGTACGCCGACTACAGAGACCGGGGAGCTGTTTTTT. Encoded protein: CASTPTTETGELFF.

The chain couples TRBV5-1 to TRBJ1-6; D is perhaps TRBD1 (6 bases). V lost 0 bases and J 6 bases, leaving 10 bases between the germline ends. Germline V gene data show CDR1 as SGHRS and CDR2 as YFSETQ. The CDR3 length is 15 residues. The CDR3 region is CASSLADRTNSPLHF. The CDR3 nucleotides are TGCGCCAGCAGCTTGGCCGACAGGACTAATTCACCCCTCCACTTT.

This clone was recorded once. CDR3 nucleotide sequence: TGTGCCAGAAGCCCGCCGGGGGTGGAGACCCAGTACTTC. Residues: CARSPPGVETQYF. The rearrangement uses TRBV5-3 and TRBJ2-5, with a possible D match to TRBD2 (6 bases). TRBV5-3 is an ORF, and what it does is uncertain. CDR3 length: 13 amino acids. Trimming pared 4 bases from V and 5 bases from J, leaving 12 bases between.